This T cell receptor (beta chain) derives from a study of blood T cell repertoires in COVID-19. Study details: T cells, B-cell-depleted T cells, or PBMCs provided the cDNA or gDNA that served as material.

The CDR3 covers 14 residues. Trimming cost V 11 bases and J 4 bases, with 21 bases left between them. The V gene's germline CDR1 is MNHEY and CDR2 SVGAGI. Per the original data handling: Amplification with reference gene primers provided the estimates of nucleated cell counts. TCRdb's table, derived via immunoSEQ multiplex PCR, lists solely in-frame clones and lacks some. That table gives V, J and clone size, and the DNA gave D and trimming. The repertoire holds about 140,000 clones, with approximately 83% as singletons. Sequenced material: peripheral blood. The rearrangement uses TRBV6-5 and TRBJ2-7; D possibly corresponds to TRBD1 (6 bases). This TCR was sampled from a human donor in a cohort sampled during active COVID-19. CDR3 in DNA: TGTGCCTCTACCTCCGGGACATTCCCTTACGAGCAGTACTTC. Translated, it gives CASTSGTFPYEQYF.